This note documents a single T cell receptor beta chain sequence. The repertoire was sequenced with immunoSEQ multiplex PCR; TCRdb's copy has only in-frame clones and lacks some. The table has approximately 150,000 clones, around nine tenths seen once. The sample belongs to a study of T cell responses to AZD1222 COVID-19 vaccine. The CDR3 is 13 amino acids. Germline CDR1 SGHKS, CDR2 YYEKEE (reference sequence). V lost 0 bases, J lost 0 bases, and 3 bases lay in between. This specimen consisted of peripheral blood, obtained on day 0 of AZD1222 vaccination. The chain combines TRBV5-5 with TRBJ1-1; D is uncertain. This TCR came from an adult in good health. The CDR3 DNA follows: TGTGCCAGCAGCTTGGACTTGAACACTGAAGCTTTCTTT. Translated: CASSLDLNTEAFF.